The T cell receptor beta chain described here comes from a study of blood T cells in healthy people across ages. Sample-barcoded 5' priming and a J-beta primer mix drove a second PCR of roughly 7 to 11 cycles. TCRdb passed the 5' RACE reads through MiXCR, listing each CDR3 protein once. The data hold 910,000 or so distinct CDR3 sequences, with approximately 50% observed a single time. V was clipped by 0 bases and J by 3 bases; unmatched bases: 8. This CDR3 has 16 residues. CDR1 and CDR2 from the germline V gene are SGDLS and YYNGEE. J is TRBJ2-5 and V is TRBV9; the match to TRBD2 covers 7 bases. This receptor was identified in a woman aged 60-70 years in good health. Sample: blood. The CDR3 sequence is CASSVVTGGLKETQYF. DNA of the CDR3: TGTGCCAGCAGCGTAGTCACGGGAGGATTGAAAGAGACCCAGTACTTC.